This T cell receptor beta chain was obtained from a study of control samples from healthy donors and cancer patients. V gave up 3 bases and J gave up 5 bases, with 11 bases separating them. In germline, CDR1 is GTSNPN, CDR2 SVGIG (reference sequence). The CDR3 length is 12 residues. Measured with immunoSEQ multiplex PCR; TCRdb has only the in-frame clones, and not every one. The sample gives some 99,000 clones, about nine tenths of which show up once; approximately 4% is in the top ten. The specimen was blood. The receptor was derived from a human donor in good health. The donor label of this sample is uncertain. This chain uses TRBV30 with TRBJ2-7; D is ambiguous. The CDR3 protein is CAWRYRRHEQYF. The CDR3 DNA reads TGTGCCTGGAGGTACAGACGCCACGAGCAGTACTTC.